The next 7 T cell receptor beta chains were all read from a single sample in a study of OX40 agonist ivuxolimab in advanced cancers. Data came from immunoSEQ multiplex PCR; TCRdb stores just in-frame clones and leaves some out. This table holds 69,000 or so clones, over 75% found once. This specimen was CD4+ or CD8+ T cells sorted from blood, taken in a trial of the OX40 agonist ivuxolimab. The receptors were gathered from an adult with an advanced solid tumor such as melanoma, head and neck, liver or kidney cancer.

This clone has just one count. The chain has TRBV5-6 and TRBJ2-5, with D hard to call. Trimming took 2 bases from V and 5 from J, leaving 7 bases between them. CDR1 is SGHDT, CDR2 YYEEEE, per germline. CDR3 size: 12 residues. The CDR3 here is CASSFEEETQYF. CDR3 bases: TGTGCCAGCAGCTTTGAGGAGGAGACCCAGTACTTC.

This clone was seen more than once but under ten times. The CDR3 loop reads CATSRTTGGGSYEQYF. CDR3 sequence (DNA): TGTGCCACCAGCAGAACGACAGGGGGTGGCTCCTACGAGCAGTACTTC. The J gene is TRBJ2-7, the V gene TRBV15, with 9 bases lining up with TRBD1. After removal of 2 bases from V and 0 bases from J, the junction contained 5 bases not matched to a gene. The CDR3 consists of 16 residues. Germline V lookup: CDR1 LNHNV, CDR2 YYDKDF (reference sequence).

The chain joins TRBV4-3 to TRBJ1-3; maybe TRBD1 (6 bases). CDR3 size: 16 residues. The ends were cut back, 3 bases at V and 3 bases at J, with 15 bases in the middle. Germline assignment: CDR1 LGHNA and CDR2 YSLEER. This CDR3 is CASSQETGGYGNTIYF. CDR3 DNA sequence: TGCGCCAGCAGCCAGGAGACAGGAGGATATGGAAACACCATATATTTT.

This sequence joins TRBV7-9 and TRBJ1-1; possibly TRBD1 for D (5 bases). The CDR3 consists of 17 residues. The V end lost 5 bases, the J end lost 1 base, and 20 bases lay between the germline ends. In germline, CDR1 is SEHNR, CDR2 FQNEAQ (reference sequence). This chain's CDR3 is CASSPGLNLGKNTEAFF. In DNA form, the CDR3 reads TGTGCCAGCAGCCCGGGACTAAACCTGGGAAAGAACACTGAAGCTTTCTTT.

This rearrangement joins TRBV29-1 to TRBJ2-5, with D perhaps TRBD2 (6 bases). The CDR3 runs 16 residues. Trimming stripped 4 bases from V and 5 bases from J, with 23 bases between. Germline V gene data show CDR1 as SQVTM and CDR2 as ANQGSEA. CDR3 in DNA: TGCAGCGTTGGGGGAACGGGGGAGCTCATTGCTGAGACCCAGTACTTC. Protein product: CSVGGTGELIAETQYF.

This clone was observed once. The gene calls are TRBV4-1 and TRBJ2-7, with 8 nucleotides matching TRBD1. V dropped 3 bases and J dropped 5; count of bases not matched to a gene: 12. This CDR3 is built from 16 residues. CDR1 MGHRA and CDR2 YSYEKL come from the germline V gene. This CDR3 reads CASSHYMDRDINEQYF. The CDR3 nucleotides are TGCGCCAGCAGCCACTACATGGACAGGGATATCAACGAGCAGTACTTC.

The CDR3 DNA reads as TGCGCCAGCAGTGTGCGTCTAGGCAATGAGCAGTTCTTC. Encoded protein: CASSVRLGNEQFF. The V gene is TRBV10-2, the J gene TRBJ2-1; D gene ambiguous. Germline CDR1 and CDR2: WSHSY and SAAADI. Trimming shortened V by 4 bases and J by 6 bases, and 10 bases separated the two germline ends. The CDR3 is 13 amino acids.